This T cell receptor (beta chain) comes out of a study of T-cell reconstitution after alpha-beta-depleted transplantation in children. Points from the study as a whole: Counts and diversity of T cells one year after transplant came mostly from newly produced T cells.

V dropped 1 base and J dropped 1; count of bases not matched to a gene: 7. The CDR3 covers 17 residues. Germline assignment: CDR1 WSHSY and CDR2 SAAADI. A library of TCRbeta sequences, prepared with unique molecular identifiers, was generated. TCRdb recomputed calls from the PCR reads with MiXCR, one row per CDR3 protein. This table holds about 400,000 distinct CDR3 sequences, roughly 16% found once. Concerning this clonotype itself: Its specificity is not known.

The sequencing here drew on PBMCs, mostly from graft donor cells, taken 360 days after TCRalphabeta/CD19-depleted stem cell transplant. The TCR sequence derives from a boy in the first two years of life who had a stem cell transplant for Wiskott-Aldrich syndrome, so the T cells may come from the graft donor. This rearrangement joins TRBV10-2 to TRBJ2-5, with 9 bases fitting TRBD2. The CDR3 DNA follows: TGCGCCAGCAGTGAGTTATTAGCGGGAGACCTCCAAGAGACCCAGTACTTC. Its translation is CASSELLAGDLQETQYF.